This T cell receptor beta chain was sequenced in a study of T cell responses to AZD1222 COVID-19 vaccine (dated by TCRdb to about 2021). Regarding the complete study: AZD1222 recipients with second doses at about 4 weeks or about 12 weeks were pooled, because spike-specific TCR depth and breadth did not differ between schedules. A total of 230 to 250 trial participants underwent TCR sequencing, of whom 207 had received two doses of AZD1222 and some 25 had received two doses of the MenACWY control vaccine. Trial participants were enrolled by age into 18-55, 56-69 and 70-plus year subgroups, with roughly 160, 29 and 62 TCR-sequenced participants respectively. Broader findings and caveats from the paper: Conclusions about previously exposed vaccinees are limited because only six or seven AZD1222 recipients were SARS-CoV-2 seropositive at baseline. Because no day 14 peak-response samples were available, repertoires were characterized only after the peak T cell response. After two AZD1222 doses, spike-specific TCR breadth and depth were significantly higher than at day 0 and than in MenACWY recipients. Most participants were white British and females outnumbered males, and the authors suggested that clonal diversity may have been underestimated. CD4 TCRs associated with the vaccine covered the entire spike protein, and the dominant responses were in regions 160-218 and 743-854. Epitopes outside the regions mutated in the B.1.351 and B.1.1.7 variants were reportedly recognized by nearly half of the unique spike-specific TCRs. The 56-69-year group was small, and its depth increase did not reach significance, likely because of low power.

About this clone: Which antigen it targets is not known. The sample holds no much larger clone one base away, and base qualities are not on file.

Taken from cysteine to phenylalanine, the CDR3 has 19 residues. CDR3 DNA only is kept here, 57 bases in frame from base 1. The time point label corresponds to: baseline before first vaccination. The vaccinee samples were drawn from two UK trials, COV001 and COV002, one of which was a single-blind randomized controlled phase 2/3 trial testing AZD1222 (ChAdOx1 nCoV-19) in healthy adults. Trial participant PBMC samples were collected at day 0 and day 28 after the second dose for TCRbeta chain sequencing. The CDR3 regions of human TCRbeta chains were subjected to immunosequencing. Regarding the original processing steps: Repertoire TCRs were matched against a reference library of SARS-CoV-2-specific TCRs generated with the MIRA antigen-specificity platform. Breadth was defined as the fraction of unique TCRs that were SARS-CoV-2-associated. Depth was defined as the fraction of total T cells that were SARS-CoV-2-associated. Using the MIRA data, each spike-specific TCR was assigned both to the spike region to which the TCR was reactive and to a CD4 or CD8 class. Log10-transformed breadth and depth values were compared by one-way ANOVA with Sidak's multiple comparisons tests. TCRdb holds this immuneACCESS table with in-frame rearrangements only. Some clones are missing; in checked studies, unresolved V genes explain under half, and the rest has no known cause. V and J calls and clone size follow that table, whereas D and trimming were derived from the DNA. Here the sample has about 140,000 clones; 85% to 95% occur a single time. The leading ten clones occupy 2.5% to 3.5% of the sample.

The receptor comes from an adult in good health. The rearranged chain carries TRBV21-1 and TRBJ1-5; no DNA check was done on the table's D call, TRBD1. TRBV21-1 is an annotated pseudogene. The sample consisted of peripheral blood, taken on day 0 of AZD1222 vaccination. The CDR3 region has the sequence CASSKLALSEDRASQPQHF. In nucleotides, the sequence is TGTGCCAGCAGCAAATTGGCCCTTAGCGAGGACAGGGCTTCTCAGCCCCAGCATTTT.